Listed below are T cell receptor beta chains from one sample, sequenced in a study of blood T cell repertoires in COVID-19. Libraries were prepared by immunoSEQ multiplex PCR; TCRdb keeps only in-frame clonotypes and omits some of them. The sample has 250,000 to 350,000 clones; about 88% are singletons. The sequenced material came from peripheral blood. The receptors derive from a woman in her sixties with acute or convalescent COVID-19. CDR3s include the opening cysteine and the closing phenylalanine or tryptophan. A D gene is named only where the DNA matches it firmly.

d_call j_call v_call cdr3_nt cdr3_aa
TRBD2 TRBJ2-7 TRBV4-3 TGCGCCAGCAGCCAAGATGAAGCGGGACAGCAGTACTTC CASSQDEAGQQYF
TRBD1 TRBJ2-7 TRBV28 TGTGCCAGCAGGCCGACCCTACAGGGGAAGTCGTACTTC CASRPTLQGKSYF
TRBD1 TRBJ2-2 TRBV24-1 TGTGCCACCGAGGGACAGGGTTACACCGGGGAGCTGTTTTTT CATEGQGYTGELFF
TRBD1 TRBJ1-1 TRBV19 TGTGCCAGTAGTTCCGGACAGGGGGGATTCGGCACTGAAGCTTTCTTT CASSSGQGGFGTEAFF
TRBD2 TRBJ2-1 TRBV7-2 TGTGCCAGCAGCTGGGGACTAGCGGGGGGGAATGAGCAGTTCTTC CASSWGLAGGNEQFF
TRBD1 TRBJ1-1 TRBV7-6 TGTGCCAGCAGCCCCTCAGGGGGCGCGACTGAAGCTTTCTTT CASSPSGGATEAFF
TRBD2 TRBJ2-2 TRBV5-1 TGCGCCAGCAGCCTGATAGCGGGGGGGATCACCGGGGAGCTGTTTTTT CASSLIAGGITGELFF
. TRBJ2-7 TRBV28 TGTGCCAGCAGACTCCAGGGCCTTCACTACGAGCAGTACTTC CASRLQGLHYEQYF
TRBD2 TRBJ2-7 TRBV12-3/TRBV12-4 TGTGCCAGCAGTCGGGGGGTAGCCTACGAGCAGTACTTC CASSRGVAYEQYF
TRBD1 TRBJ1-1 TRBV10-3 TGTGCCATCAGTGGACAGACAGGGACGAACACTGAAGCTTTCTTT CAISGQTGTNTEAFF
TRBD2 TRBJ2-3 TRBV6-2/TRBV6-3 TGTGCCAGCAGTACGCCGGGACTACCTAGGGATACGCAGTATTTT CASSTPGLPRDTQYF